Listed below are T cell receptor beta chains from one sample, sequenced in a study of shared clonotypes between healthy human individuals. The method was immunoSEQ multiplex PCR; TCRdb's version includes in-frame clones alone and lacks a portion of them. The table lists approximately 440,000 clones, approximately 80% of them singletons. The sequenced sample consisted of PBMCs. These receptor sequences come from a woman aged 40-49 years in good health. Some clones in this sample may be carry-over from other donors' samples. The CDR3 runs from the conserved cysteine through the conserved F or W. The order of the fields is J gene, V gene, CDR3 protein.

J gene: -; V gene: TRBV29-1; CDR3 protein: CSARTSSYEQYF
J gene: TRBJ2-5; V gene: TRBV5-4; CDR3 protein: CASSTGQGQETQYF
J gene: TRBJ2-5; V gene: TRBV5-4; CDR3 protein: CASSTRASVGETQYF
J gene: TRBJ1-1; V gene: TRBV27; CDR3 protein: CASSFDRGRGEAFF
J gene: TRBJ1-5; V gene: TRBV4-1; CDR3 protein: CASSLGTANQPQHF
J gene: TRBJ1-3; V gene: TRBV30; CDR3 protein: CAWSRGGTGTLNTIYF
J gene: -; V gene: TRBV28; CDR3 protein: CASSPARYEQYF
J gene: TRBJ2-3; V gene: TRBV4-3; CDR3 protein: CASSLRGRPTDTQYF
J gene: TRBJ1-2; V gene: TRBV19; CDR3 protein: CASTPTGAAGGGYTF
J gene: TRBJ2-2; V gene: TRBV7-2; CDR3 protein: CASSLAGVARSGELFF
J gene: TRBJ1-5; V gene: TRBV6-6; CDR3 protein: CASSPGRISNQPQHF
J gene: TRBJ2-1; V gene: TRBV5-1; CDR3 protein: CASSLEASGSSYNEQFF
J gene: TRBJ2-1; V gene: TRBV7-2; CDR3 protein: CASSAGTTTYNEQFF
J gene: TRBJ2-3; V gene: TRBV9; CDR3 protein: CASSVLAGARDTQYF
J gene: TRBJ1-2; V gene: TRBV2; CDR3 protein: CASSEGGPNYGYTF
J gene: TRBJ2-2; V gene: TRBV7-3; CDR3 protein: CASSLIGGDTGELFF